This T cell receptor (beta chain) was sequenced in a study of T cell responses to AZD1222 COVID-19 vaccine. The protocol was immunoSEQ multiplex PCR, while the TCRdb copy is restricted to in-frame clones and leaves out a portion. The sample has about 120,000 clones, around 91% seen once. Trimming removed 6 bases at V and 2 bases at J, with 10 bases between. This CDR3 is 13 amino acids long. Findings of the study overall: The reported proportion of spike-specific TCRs targeting unmutated variant regions was nearly half. It was only five to seven AZD1222 recipients who were seropositive at baseline.

As to this clone: The target antigen is unknown.

The sequence derives from an adult who received the AZD1222 COVID-19 vaccine. This specimen consisted of peripheral blood, obtained 28 days after the second AZD1222 dose. The genes are TRBV12-3 or TRBV12-4 and TRBJ1-2; weak D call: TRBD1 (5 bases). The CDR3 bases are TGTGCCAGCAGGGGGACCGAGAACTATGGCTACACCTTC. It specifies CASRGTENYGYTF.